This T cell receptor (beta chain) was captured in a study of CD8 T cells in Susac syndrome. The authors sequenced TCR beta from blood CD8+ and CD4+ T cells. It was healthy donors who served as the controls, matched for age and sex. Negative isolation yielded the CD8+ and CD4+ T cells, while FACS enriched the TEMRA cells. cDNA came from roughly 0.5 to 1 ug RNA primed by random hexamers. Coverage of TCR beta CDR3 amplification by immunoSEQ multiplex PCR extended to 54 Vbeta and 13 Jbeta. MiXCR was run by TCRdb on the immunoSEQ multiplex PCR reads, yielding one entry per CDR3 protein. The sample carries about 140,000 distinct CDR3 sequences, roughly 94% recorded once. The receptor's source is a human donor in good health. The sample consisted of CD8+ T cells from PBMCs.

Here the CDR3 DNA reads TGTGCCAGCATCCTATATGGGACGGACGAGCAGTACTTC. Translated, it gives CASILYGTDEQYF. The V and J genes are TRBV7-9 and TRBJ2-7; possibly TRBD1 or TRBD2 for D (5 bases each). Trimming removed 7 bases at V and 5 bases at J, with 15 bases between. This CDR3 spans 13 amino acids. Germline CDR1 SEHNR, CDR2 FQNEAQ (reference sequence).